This T cell receptor (beta chain) was documented in a study of T cells in Graves' hyperthyroidism and ophthalmopathy. Study conclusions and caveats: Stable hyperthyroidism was told apart from ophthalmopathy by a model built on 13 V-J features.

The source material, RNA transcripts, was used to amplify TCR beta CDR3 regions. Using the HTBI primer set, a first-round RT-PCR was run on the TCR CDR3. Each CDR3 protein is one row after TCRdb ran MiXCR on the multiplex PCR reads. This table holds nearly 110,000 distinct CDR3 sequences, about 16% found once. This clonotype appeared many times. Antigen: not known. The V gene lost 3 bases and the J gene lost 5 bases, with 11 bases spanning the gap. The CDR3 sequence is 14 residues long. The TCR comes from a woman in her forties or fifties with Graves' hyperthyroidism. This chain uses TRBV12-3 or TRBV12-4 with TRBJ1-5; D call uncertain. Input material: blood. The CDR3, as DNA: TGTGCCAGCAGTTTTTGGCAGGCAGATCAGCCCCAGCATTTT. Encoded protein: CASSFWQADQPQHF.